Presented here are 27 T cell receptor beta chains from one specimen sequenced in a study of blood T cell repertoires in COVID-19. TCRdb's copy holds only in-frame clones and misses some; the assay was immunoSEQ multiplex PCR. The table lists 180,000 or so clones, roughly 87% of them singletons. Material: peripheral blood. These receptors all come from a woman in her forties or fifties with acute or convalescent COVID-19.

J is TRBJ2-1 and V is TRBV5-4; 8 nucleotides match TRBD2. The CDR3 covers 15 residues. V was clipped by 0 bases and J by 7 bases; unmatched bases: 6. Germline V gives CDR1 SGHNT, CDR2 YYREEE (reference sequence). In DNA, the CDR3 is TGTGCCAGCAGCTTGGAGGGCGGGAGGAAGAATGAGCAGTTCTTC. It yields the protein CASSLEGGRKNEQFF.

The CDR3: CASNRGGTDTQYF. The CDR3 DNA reads as TGTGCCAGCAACAGGGGGGGCACAGATACGCAGTATTTT. The chain carries TRBV2 and TRBJ2-3; 8 bases match TRBD1. This CDR3 spans 13 amino acids. V lost 7 bases, J lost 1 base, and 1 base stayed unmatched. Germline V CDR1 and CDR2: SNHLY, FYNNEI.

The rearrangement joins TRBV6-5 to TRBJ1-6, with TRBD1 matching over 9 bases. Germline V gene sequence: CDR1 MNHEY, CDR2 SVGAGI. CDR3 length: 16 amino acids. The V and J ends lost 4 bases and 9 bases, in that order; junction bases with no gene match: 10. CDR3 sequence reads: CASSSEKGQGSSPLHF. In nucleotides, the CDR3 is TGTGCCAGCAGTTCGGAGAAGGGACAGGGCAGTTCACCCCTCCACTTT.

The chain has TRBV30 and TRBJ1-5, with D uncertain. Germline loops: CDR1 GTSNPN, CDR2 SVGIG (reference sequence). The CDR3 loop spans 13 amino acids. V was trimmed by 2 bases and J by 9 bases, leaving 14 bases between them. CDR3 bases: TGTGCCTGGAGTAGCCCTGGTAGTGTGCCCCAGCATTTT. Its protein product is CAWSSPGSVPQHF.

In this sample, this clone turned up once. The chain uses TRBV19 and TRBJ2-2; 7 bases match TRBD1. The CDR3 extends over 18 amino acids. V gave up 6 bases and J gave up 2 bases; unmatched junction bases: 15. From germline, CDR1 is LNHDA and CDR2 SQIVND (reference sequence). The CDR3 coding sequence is TGTGCCAGTAGCCCGGCGGGTCATGACAGGGCTAACACCGGGGAGCTGTTTTTT. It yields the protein CASSPAGHDRANTGELFF.

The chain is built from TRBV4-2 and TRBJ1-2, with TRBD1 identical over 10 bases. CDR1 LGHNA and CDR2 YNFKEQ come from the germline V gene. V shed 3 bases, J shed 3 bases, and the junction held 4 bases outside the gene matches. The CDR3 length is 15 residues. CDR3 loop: CASSQPGQGYYGYTF. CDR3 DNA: TGTGCCAGCAGCCAGCCGGGACAGGGGTACTATGGCTACACCTTC.

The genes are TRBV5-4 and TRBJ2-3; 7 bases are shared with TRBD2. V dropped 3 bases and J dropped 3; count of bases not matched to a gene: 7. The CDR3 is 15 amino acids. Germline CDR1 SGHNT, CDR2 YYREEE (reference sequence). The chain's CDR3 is CASSSKAGNTDTQYF. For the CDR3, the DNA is TGTGCCAGCAGCTCCAAAGCGGGGAATACAGATACGCAGTATTTT.

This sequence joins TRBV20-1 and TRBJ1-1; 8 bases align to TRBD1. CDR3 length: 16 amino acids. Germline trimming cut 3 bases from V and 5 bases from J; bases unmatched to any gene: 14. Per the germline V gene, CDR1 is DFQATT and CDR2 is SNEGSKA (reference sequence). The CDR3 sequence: CSASPRRQGAKTEAFF. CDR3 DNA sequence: TGCAGTGCTAGTCCCCGGCGCCAGGGGGCTAAGACTGAAGCTTTCTTT.

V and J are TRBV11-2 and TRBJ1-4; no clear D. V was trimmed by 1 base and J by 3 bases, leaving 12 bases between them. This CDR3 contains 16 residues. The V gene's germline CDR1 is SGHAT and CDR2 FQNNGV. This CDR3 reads CASSLGVLASNEKLFF. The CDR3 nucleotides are TGTGCCAGCAGCTTAGGTGTTCTAGCCTCTAATGAAAAACTGTTTTTT.

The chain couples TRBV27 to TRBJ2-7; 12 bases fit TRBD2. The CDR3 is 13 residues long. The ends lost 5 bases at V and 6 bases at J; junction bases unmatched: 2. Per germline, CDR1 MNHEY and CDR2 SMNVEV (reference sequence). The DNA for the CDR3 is TGTGCCAGCAGTGGACTAGCGGGACGCGAGCAGTACTTC. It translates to CASSGLAGREQYF.

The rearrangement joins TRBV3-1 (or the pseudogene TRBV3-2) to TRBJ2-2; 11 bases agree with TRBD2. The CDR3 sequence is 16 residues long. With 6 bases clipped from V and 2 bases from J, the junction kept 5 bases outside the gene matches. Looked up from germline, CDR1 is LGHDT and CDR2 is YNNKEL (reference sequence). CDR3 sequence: CASRGSGRANTGELFF. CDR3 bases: TGTGCCAGCAGGGGTAGCGGGAGGGCCAACACCGGGGAGCTGTTTTTT.

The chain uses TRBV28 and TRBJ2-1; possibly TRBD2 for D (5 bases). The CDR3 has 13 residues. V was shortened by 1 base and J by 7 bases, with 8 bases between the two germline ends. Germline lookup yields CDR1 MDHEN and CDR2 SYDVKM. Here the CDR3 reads CASSLSGENEQFF. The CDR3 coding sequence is TGTGCCAGCAGTTTATCCGGGGAAAATGAGCAGTTCTTC. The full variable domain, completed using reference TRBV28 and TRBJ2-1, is DVKVTQSSRYLVKRTGEKVFLECVQDMDHENMFWYRQDPGLGLRLIYFSYDVKMKEKGDIPEGYSVSREKKERFSLILESASTNQTSMYLCASSLSGENEQFFGPGTRLTVL.

CDR3 amino acids: CASSPVAGGGQEQFF. The CDR3 DNA follows: TGTGCCAGCAGCCCAGTAGCGGGGGGGGGCCAGGAGCAGTTCTTC. V usage is TRBV3-1 (or the pseudogene TRBV3-2) and J usage is TRBJ2-1, with 11 bases lining up with TRBD2. CDR1 is LGHDT and CDR2 is YNNKEL in the germline V gene (reference sequence). The CDR3 runs 15 residues. V trimming: 4 bases; J trimming: 10 bases; junction bases outside the gene matches: 9.

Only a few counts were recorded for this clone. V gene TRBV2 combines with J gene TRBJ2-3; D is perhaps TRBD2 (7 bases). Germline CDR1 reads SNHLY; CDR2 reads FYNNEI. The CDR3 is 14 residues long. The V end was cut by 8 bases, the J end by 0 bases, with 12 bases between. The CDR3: CASRGGISTDTQYF. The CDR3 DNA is TGTGCCAGCCGCGGGGGCATTAGCACAGATACGCAGTATTTT.

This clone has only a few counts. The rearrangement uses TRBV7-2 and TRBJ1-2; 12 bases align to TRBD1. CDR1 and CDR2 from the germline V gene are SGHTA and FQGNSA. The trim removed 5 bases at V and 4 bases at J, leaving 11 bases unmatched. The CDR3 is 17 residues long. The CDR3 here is CASSPAGTGGRAYGYTF. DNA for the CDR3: TGTGCCAGCAGCCCTGCAGGGACAGGGGGCCGAGCCTATGGCTACACCTTC.

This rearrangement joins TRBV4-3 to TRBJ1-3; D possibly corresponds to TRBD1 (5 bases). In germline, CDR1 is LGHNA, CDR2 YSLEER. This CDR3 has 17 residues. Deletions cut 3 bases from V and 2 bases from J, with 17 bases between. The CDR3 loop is CASSQGEGAATGNTIYF. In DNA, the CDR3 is TGCGCCAGCAGCCAGGGTGAAGGGGCAGCTACTGGAAACACCATATATTTT.

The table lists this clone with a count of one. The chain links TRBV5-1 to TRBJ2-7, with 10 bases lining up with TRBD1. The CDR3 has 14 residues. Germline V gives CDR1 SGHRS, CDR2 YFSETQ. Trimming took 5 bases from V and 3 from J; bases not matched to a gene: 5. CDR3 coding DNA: TGCGCCAGCAGGGGACAGGGGATGTTCTACGAGCAGTACTTC. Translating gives CASRGQGMFYEQYF.

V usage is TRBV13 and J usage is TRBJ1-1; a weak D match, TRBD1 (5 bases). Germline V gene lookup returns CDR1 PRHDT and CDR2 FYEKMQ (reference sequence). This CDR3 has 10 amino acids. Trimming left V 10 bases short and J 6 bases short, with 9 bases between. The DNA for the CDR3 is TGTGCCACCGGCAGGGCTGAAGCTTTCTTT. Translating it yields CATGRAEAFF.

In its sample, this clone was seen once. The DNA for the CDR3 is TGTGCCATCAGTGACCCCACAGGGATCCCCACTGAAGCTTTCTTT. Protein sequence: CAISDPTGIPTEAFF. The genes are TRBV10-3 and TRBJ1-1; D is perhaps TRBD1 (6 bases). Trimming left V 3 bases short and J 4 bases short, with 15 bases between. Germline V gives CDR1 ENHRY, CDR2 SYGVKD. CDR3 size: 15 residues.

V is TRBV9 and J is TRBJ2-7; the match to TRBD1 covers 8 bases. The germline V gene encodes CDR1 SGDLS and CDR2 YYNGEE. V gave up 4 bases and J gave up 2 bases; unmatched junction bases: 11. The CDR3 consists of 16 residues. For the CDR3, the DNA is TGTGCCAGCAGCCCCGCCCCGGGACAGGCAACCTACGAGCAGTACTTC. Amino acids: CASSPAPGQATYEQYF.

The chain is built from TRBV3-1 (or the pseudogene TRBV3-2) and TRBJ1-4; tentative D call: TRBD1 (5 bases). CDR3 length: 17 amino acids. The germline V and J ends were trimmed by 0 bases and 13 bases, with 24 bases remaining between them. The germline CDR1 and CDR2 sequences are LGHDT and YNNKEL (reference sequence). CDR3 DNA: TGTGCCAGCAGCCAAGAGGGGACCGGGACTCCTCGGGTTTCACTGTTTTTT. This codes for CASSQEGTGTPRVSLFF.

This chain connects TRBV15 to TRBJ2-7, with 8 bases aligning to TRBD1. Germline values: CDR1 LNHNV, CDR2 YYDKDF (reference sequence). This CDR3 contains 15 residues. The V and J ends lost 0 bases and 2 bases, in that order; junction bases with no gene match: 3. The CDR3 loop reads CATSRDLTGAYEQYF. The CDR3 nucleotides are TGTGCCACCAGCAGAGACTTGACAGGGGCCTACGAGCAGTACTTC.

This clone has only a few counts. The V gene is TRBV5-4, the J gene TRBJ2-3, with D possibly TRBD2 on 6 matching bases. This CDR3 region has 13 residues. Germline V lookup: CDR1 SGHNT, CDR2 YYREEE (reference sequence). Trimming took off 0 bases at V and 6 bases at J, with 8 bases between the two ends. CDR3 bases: TGTGCCAGCAGCTTGGGGGGGGTGGATACGCAGTATTTT. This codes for CASSLGGVDTQYF.

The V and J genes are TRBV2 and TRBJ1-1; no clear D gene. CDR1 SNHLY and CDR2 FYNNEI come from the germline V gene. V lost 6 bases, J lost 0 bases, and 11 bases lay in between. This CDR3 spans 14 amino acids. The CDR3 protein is CASRRSPMNTEAFF. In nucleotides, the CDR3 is TGTGCCAGCAGGAGGAGTCCCATGAACACTGAAGCTTTCTTT.

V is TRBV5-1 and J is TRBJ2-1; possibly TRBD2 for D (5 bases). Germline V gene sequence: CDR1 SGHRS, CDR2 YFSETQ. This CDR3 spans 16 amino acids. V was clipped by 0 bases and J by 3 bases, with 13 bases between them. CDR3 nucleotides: TGCGCCAGCAGCTTGGTCTCGCGGAGGAGCTACAATGAGCAGTTCTTC. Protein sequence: CASSLVSRRSYNEQFF.

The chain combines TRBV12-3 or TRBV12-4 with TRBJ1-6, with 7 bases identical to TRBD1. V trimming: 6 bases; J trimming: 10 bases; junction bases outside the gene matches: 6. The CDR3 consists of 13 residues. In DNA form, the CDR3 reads TGTGCCAGCAGCCGGGACAGTGGCTCACCCCTCCACTTT. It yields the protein CASSRDSGSPLHF.

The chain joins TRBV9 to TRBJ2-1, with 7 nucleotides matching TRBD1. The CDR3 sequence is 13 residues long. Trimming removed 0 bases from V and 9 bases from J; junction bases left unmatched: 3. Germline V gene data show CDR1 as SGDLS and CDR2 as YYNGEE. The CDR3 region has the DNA TGTGCCAGCAGCGTAGATGGACAGGTTGAGCAGTTCTTC. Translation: CASSVDGQVEQFF.